Sequencing of this T cell receptor beta chain was carried out in a study of blood T cell repertoires in COVID-19. As for the study in general: The origin of the acute and convalescent COVID-19 samples was the United States, Italy and Spain. The analysed material was cDNA or gDNA that came from T cells, B-cell-depleted T cells, or PBMCs.

The Seattle patients joined while their infection was active and were tracked longitudinally afterward. Trimming removed 5 bases from V and 0 bases from J; junction bases left unmatched: 6. The V gene's germline CDR1 is SGHAT and CDR2 FQDESV (reference sequence). CDR3 size: 16 residues. The assay was immunoSEQ multiplex PCR, and TCRdb's table has in-frame clones only and misses some. The sample carries roughly 500,000 clones, roughly nine tenths recorded once. The sample taken for sequencing was peripheral blood. The rearrangement links TRBV11-1 to TRBJ2-5; the match to TRBD2 covers 10 bases. This TCR was recovered from a man aged 18 to 35 with COVID-19, enrolled during active disease. CDR3 amino acids: CASSPSSGGYQETQYF. CDR3 bases: TGTGCCAGCAGCCCGTCTAGCGGGGGCTACCAAGAGACCCAGTACTTC.